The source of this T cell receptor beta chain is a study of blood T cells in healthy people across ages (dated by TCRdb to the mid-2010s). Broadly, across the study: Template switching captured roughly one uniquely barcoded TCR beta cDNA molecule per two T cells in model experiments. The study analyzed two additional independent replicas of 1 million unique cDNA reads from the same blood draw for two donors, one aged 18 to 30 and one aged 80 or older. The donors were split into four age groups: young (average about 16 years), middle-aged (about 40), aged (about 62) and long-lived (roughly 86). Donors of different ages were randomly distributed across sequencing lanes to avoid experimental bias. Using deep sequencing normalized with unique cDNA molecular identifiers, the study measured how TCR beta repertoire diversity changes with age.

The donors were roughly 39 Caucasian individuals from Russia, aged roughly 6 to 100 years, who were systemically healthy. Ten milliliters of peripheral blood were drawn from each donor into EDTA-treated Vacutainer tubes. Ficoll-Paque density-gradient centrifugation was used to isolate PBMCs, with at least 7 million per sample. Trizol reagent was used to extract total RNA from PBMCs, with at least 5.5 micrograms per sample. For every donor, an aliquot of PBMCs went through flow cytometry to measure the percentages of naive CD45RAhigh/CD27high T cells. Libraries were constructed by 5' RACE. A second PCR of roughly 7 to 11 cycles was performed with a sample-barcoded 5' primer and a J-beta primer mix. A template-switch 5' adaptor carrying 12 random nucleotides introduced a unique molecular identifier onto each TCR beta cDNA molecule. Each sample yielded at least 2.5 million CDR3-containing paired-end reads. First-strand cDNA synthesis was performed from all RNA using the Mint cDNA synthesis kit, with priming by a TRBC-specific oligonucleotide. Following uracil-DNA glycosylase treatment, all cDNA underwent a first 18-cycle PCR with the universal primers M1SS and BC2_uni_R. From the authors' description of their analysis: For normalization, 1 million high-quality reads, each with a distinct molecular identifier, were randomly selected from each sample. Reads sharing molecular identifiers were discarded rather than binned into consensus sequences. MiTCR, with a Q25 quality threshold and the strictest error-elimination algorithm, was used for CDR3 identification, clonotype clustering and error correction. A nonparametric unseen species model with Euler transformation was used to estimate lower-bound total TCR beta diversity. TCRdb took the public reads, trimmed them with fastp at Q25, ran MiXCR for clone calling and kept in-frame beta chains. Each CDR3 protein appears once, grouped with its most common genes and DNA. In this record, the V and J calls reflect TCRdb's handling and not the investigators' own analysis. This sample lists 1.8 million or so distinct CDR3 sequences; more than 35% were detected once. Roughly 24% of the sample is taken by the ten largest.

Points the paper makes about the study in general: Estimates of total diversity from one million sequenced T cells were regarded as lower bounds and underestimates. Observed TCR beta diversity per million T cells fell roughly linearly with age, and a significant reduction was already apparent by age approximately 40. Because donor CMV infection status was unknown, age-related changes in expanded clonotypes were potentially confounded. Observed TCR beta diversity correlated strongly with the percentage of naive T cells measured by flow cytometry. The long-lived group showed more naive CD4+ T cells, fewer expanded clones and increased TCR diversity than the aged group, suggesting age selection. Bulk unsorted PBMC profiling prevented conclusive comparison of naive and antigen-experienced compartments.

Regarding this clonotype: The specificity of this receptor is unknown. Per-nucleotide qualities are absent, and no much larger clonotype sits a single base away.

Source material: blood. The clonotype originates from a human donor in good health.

At the DNA level, the sequence is TGTGCCAGCAGAGTGGCAGTGTCCTTCGGCGAGCAGTACTTC. It codes for CASRVAVSFGEQYF. Here the chain combines TRBV28 and TRBJ2-4; the D gene assignment is ambiguous. The J call may be in error: the DNA end matches TRBJ2-7 better. CDR1 and CDR2 were assigned from the germline V gene as MDHEN and SYDVKM. The CDR3 runs 14 residues from the cysteine to the phenylalanine. Only the CDR3 DNA stays, 42 bases, in frame from base 1.